The 11 T cell receptor beta chains listed next were all sequenced from one sample in a study of OX40 agonist ivuxolimab in advanced cancers. The protocol was immunoSEQ multiplex PCR, while the TCRdb copy is restricted to in-frame clones and leaves out a portion. The sample records some 100,000 clones, more than 85% being singletons. The starting material was CD4+ or CD8+ T cells sorted from blood, obtained in a trial of the OX40 agonist ivuxolimab. The receptors were gathered from an adult with an advanced solid tumor such as melanoma, head and neck, liver or kidney cancer.

This sequence joins TRBV13 and TRBJ2-5, with 11 positions matching TRBD1. The J call may be in error: the DNA end matches TRBJ2-7 better. Germline V gene lookup returns CDR1 PRHDT and CDR2 FYEKMQ (reference sequence). The CDR3 spans 17 residues. CDR3: CASSSDPGTGGTYEQYF. The DNA of the CDR3 is TGTGCCAGCAGCTCTGACCCCGGGACAGGGGGAACCTACGAGCAGTACTTC.

This sequence joins TRBV27 and TRBJ1-3; D remains unclear. The germline V and J ends were trimmed by 5 bases and 4 bases, with 9 bases remaining between them. The CDR3 loop spans 13 amino acids. CDR1 and CDR2 (germline): MNHEY, SMNVEV (reference sequence). CDR3 sequence reads: CASSIGSGNTIYF. CDR3 nucleotide sequence: TGTGCCAGCAGTATTGGTTCAGGAAACACCATATATTTT.

The chain combines TRBV4-1 with TRBJ1-5, with a tentative D call TRBD1 (5 bases). V was clipped by 1 base and J by 8 bases, with 12 bases between them. CDR3 length: 14 amino acids. Germline CDR1 and CDR2: MGHRA and YSYEKL. This chain's CDR3 is CASSQGLGTEPQHF. Here the CDR3 DNA reads TGCGCCAGCAGCCAAGGATTGGGGACGGAGCCCCAGCATTTT.

The rearrangement uses TRBV28 and TRBJ1-2, with D maybe TRBD1 (6 bases). Germline loops: CDR1 MDHEN, CDR2 SYDVKM. Trimming took off 7 bases at V and 7 bases at J, with 19 bases between the two ends. The CDR3 totals 14 residues. The CDR3 bases are TGTGCCAGCAACCCGGGCGGGGGGCTCACTGGCTACACCTTC. Amino acid sequence: CASNPGGGLTGYTF.

The chain joins TRBV4-1 to TRBJ2-7, with D unclear. Germline-derived CDR1 and CDR2 are MGHRA and YSYEKL. The CDR3 totals 15 residues. Trimming removed 0 bases from V and 3 bases from J, with 12 bases in between. CDR3 in DNA: TGCGCCAGCAGCCAAGATCAAGTCTTACACTACGAGCAGTACTTC. Translating it yields CASSQDQVLHYEQYF.

The rearrangement joins TRBV19 to TRBJ1-1, with D unresolved. Germline-derived CDR1 and CDR2 are LNHDA and SQIVND (reference sequence). Trimming cost V 5 bases and J 0 bases, with 22 bases left between them. This CDR3 contains 18 residues. CDR3 amino acids: CASSERPLRGTLNTEAFF. The CDR3 coding sequence is TGTGCCAGTAGTGAGCGGCCTCTAAGAGGAACCCTGAACACTGAAGCTTTCTTT.

This rearrangement joins TRBV7-3 to TRBJ2-1; TRBD2 matches at 13 bases. Losses at the gene ends were 4 bases for V and 7 bases for J; bases not matched to a gene: 4. This CDR3 region has 15 residues. Germline values: CDR1 SGHTA, CDR2 FQGTGA. The CDR3 is CASSWTSGSGNEQFF. DNA for the CDR3: TGTGCCAGCAGCTGGACTAGCGGGAGTGGGAATGAGCAGTTCTTC.

The gene calls are TRBV6-6 and TRBJ1-1, with D unresolved. Germline V gene data show CDR1 as MNHNY and CDR2 as SVGAGI (reference sequence). The CDR3 spans 11 residues. V was shortened by 6 bases and J by 5 bases, with 7 bases between the two germline ends. The CDR3 DNA follows: TGTGCCAGCAGCACAAAAACTGAAGCTTTCTTT. It codes for CASSTKTEAFF.

This clone was observed a single time. The CDR3 nucleotides are TGTGCCAGCAGCTTGAAGGGGGCGCTTACTAGGCCAAACTACGAGCAGTACTTC. This gives the protein CASSLKGALTRPNYEQYF. The chain combines TRBV27 with TRBJ2-7, with TRBD1 identical over 7 bases. This CDR3 is built from 18 residues. The germline V gene has CDR1 MNHEY and CDR2 SMNVEV (reference sequence). The ends lost 6 bases at V and 3 bases at J; junction bases unmatched: 20.

The rearrangement links TRBV29-1 to TRBJ2-2; 8 nucleotides line up with TRBD2. After removal of 6 bases from V and 5 bases from J, the junction contained 8 bases not matched to a gene. The CDR3 consists of 14 residues. CDR1 is SQVTM, CDR2 ANQGSEA, per germline. Here the CDR3 DNA reads TGCAGCGTAGGGACTAGTGGGGGGACCGGGGAGCTGTTTTTT. Translating it yields CSVGTSGGTGELFF.

The V and J genes are TRBV2 and TRBJ2-2, with D possibly matching TRBD1 (5 bases). The length of the CDR3 is 12 residues. Trimming cost V 10 bases and J 8 bases, with 14 bases left between them. Looked up from germline, CDR1 is SNHLY and CDR2 is FYNNEI. DNA of the CDR3: TGTGCCACCTTTACAGGTCCAGGGGAGCTGTTTTTT. Residues: CATFTGPGELFF.